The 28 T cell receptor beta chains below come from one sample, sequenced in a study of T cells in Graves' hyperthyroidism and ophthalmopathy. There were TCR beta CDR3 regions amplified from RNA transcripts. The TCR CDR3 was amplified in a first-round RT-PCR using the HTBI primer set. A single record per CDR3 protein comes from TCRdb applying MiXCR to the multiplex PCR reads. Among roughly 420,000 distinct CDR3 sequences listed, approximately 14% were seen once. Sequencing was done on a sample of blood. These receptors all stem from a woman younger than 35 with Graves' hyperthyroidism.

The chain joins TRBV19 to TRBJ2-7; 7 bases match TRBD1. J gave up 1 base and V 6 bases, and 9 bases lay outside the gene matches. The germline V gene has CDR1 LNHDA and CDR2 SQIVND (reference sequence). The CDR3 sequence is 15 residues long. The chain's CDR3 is CASSPTGTASYEQYF. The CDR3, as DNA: TGTGCCAGTAGCCCAACCGGGACAGCTTCCTACGAGCAGTACTTC.

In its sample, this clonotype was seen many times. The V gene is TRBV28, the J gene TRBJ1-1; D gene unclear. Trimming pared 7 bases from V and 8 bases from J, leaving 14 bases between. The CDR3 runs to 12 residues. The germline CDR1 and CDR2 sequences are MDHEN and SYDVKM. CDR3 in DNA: TGTGCCAGCAATACCCAAGAAATAGAAGCTTTCTTT. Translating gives CASNTQEIEAFF.

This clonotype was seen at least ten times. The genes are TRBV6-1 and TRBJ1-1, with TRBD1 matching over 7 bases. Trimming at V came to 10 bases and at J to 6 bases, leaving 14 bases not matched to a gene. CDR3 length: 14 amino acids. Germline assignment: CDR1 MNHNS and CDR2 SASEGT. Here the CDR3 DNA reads TGTGCCATCTTTTACCGGGACAGAGGGGCTGAAGCTTTCTTT. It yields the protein CAIFYRDRGAEAFF.

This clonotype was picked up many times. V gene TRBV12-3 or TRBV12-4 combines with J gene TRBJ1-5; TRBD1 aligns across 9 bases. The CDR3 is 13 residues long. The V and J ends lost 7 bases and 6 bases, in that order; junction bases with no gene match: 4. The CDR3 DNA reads TGTGCCAGCAATCCGACAGGGGGTCAGCCCCAGCATTTT. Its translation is CASNPTGGQPQHF.

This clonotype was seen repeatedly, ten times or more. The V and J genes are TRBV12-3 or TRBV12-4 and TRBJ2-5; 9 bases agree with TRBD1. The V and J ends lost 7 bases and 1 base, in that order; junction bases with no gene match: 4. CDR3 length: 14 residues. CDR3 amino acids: CASTDRGVQETQYF. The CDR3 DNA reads TGTGCCAGCACTGACAGGGGGGTCCAAGAGACCCAGTACTTC.

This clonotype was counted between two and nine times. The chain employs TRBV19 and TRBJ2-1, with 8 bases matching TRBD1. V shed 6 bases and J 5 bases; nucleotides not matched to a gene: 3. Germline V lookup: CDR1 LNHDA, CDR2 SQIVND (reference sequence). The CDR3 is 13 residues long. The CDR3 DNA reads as TGTGCCAGTAGGGGGGACAGGAACAATGAGCAGTTCTTC. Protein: CASRGDRNNEQFF.

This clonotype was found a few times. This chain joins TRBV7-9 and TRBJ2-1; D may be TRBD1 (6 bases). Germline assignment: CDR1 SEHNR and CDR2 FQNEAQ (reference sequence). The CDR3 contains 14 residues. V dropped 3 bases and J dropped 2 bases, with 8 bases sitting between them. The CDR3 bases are TGTGCCAGCAGCTTTACAGGGACCTACAATGAGCAGTTCTTC. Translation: CASSFTGTYNEQFF.

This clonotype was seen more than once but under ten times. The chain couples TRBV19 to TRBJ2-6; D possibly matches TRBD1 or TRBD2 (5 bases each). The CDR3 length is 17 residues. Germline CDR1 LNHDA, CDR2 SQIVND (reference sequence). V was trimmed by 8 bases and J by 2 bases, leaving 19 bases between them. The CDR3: CASRLGAWDPGANVLTF. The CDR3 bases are TGTGCCAGTCGTCTCGGGGCCTGGGACCCTGGGGCCAACGTCCTGACTTTC.

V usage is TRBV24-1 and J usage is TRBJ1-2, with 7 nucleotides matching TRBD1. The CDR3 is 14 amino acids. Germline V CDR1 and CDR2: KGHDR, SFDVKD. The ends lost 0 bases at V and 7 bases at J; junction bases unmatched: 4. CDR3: CATSDLTGDSGYTF. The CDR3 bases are TGTGCCACCAGTGATTTGACAGGGGATAGTGGCTACACCTTC.

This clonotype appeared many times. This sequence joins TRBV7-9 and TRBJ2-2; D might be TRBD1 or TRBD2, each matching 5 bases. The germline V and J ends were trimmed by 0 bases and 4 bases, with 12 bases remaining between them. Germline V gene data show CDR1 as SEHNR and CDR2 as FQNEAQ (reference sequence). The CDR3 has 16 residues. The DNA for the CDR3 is TGTGCCAGCAGCTTAGCTGGGACGGGCAGCACCGGGGAGCTGTTTTTT. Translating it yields CASSLAGTGSTGELFF.

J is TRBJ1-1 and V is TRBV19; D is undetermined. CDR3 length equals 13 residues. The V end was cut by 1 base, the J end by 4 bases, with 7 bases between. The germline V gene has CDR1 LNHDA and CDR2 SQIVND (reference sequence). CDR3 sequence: CASSIGGPTEAFF. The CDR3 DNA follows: TGTGCCAGTAGTATAGGAGGGCCCACTGAAGCTTTCTTT.

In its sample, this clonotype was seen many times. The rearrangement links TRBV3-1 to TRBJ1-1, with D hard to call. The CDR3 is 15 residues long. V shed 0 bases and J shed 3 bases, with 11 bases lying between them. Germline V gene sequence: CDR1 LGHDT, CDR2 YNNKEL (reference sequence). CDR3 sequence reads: CASSQESLRDTEAFF. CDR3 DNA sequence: TGTGCCAGCAGCCAAGAGAGCTTGCGGGACACTGAAGCTTTCTTT. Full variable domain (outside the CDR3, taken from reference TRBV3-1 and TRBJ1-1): DTAVSQTPKYLVTQMGNDKSIKCEQNLGHDTMYWYKQDSKKFLKIMFSYNNKELIINETVPNRFSPKSPDKAHLNLHINSLELGDSAVYFCASSQESLRDTEAFFGQGTRLTVV.

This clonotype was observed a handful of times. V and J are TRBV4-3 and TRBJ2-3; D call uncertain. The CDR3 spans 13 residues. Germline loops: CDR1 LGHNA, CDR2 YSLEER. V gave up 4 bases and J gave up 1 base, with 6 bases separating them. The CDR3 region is CASSPSRTDTQYF. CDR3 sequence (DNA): TGCGCCAGCAGCCCGTCCCGCACAGATACGCAGTATTTT.

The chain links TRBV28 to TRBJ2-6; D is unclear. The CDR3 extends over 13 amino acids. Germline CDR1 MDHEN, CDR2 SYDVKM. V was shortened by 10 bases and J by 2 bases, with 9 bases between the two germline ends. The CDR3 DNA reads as TGTGCCACCACGGTGACTGGGGCCAACGTCCTGACTTTC. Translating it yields CATTVTGANVLTF.

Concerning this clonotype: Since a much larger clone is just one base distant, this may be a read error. The CDR3 DNA sequence: TGTGCCGGCAGCCAACAGACTAGCGGAGGGGGGGTAGAGACCCAGTACTTC. Protein: CAGSQQTSGGGVETQYF. The J gene is TRBJ2-5, the V gene TRBV3-1; the match to TRBD2 covers 9 bases. Germline values: CDR1 LGHDT, CDR2 YNNKEL (reference sequence). This CDR3 is 17 amino acids long.

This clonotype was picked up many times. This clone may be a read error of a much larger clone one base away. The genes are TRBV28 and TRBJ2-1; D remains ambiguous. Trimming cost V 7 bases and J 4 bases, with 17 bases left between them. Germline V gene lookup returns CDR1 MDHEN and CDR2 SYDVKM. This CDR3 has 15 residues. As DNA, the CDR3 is TGTGCCAGCATAGGTCAGGAATTGGGTTACAATGAGCAGTTCTTC. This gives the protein CASIGQELGYNEQFF.

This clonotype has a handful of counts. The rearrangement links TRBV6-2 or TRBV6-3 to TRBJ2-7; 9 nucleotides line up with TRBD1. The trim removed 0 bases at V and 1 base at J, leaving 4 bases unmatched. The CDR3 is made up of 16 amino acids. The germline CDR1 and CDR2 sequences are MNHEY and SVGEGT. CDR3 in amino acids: CASSYSGTGISYEQYF. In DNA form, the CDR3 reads TGTGCCAGCAGTTACTCGGGGACAGGGATATCCTACGAGCAGTACTTC.

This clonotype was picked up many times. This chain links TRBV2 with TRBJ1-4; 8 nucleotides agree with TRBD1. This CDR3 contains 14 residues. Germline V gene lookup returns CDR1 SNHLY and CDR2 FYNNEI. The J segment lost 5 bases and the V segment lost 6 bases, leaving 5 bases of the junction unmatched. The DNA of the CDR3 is TGTGCCAGCAGGATGGACAGGGCGAATGAAAAACTGTTTTTT. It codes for CASRMDRANEKLFF.

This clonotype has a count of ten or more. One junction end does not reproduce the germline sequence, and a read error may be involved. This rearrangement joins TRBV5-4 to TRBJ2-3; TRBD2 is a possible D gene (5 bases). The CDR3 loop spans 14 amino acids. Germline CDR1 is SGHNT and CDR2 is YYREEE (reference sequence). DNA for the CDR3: TGTGCCAGCAGCTTGTTCAGCGGCACAGATGCGCAGTATTTT. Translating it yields CASSLFSGTDAQYF. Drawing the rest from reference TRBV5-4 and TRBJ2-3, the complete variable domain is ETGVTQSPTHLIKTRGQQVTLRCSSQSGHNTVSWYQQALGQGPQFIFQYYREEENGRGNFPPRFSGLQFPNYSSELNVNALELDDSALYLCASSLFSGTDAQYFGPGTRLTVL.

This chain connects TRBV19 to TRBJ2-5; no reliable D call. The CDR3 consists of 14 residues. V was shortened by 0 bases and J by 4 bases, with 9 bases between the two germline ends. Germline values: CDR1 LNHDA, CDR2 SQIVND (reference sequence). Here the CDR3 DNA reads TGTGCCAGTAGTATAGATTCGGGCGGAGAGACCCAGTACTTC. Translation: CASSIDSGGETQYF.

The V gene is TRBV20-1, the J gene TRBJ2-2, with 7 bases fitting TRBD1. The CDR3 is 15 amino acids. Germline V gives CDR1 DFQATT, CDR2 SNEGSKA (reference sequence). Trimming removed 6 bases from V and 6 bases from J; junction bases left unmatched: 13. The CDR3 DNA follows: TGCAGTGCCCGCTTCCCGGGACAGACGTCCGGGGAGCTGTTTTTT. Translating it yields CSARFPGQTSGELFF.

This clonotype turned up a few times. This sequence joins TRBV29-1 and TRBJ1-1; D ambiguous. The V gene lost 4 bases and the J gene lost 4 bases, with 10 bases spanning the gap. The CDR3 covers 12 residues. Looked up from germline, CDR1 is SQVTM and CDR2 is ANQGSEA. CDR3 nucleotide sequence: TGCAGCGTTGGGGGTTTTGTCACTGAAGCTTTCTTT. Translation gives CSVGGFVTEAFF.

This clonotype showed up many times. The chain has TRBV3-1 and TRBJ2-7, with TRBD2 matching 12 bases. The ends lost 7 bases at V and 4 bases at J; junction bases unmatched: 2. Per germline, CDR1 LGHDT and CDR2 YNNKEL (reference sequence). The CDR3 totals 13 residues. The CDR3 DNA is TGTGCCAGCATGACTAGCGGGAGTTACGAGCAGTACTTC. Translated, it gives CASMTSGSYEQYF.

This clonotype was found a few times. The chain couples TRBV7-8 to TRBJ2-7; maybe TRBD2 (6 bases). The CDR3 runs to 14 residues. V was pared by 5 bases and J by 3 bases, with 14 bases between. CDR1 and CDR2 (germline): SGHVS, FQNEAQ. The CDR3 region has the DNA TGTGCCAGCAGCCCGCGGGATATGGGCTACGAGCAGTACTTC. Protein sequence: CASSPRDMGYEQYF.

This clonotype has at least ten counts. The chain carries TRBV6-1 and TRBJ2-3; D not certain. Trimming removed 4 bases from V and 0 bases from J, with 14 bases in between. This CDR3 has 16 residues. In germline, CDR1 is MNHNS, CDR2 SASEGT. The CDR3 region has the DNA TGTGCCAGCAGTGTCCTAGGTGGTCGGAGCACAGATACGCAGTATTTT. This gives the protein CASSVLGGRSTDTQYF.

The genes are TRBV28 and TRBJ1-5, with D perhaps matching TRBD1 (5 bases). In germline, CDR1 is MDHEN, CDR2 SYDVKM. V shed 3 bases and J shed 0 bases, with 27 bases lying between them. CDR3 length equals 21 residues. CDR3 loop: CASSLGHSVVFLPASNQPQHF. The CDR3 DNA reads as TGTGCCAGCAGTTTGGGGCACTCGGTCGTTTTTCTGCCCGCTAGCAATCAGCCCCAGCATTTT.

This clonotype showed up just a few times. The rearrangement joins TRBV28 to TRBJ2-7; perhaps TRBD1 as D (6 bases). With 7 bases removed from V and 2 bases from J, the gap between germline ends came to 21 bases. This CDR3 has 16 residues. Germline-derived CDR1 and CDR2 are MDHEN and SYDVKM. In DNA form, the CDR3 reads TGTGCCAGCACCCCGGTACTAGACAGGTCGACCTACGAGCAGTACTTC. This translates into CASTPVLDRSTYEQYF.

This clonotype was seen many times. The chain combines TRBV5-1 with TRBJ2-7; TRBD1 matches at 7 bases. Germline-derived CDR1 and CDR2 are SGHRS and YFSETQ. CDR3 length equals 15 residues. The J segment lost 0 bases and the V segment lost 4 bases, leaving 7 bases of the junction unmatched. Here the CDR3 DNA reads TGCGCCAGCAGCCAGGACAGGTCATACTCCTACGAGCAGTACTTC. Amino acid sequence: CASSQDRSYSYEQYF.